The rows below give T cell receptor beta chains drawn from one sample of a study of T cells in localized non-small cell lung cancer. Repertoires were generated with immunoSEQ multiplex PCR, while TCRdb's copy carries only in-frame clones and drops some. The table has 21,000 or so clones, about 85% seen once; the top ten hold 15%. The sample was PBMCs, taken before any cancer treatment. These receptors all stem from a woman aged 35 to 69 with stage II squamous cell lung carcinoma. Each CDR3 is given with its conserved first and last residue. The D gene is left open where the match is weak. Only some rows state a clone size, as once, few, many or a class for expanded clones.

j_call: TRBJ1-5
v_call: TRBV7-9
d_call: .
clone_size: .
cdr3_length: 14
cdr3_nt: TGTGCCAGCAGCTTCGAGGGTAGCAATCAGCCCCAGCATTTT
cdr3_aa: CASSFEGSNQPQHF

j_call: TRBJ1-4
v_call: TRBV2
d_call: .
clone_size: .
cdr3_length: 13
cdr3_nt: TGTGCCAGCAGTGCGGGGCGGGATGAAAAACTGTTTTTT
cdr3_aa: CASSAGRDEKLFF

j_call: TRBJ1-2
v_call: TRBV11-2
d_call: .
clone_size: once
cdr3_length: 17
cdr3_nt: TGTGCCAGCAGCTTAAGAATGAAGGACAGCCCCCTCCATGGCTACACCTTC
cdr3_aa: CASSLRMKDSPLHGYTF

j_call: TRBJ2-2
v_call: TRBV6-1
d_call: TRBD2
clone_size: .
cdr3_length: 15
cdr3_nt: TGTGCCAGCAGTGCCGGGACTATGAACACCGGGGAGCTGTTTTTT
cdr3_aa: CASSAGTMNTGELFF

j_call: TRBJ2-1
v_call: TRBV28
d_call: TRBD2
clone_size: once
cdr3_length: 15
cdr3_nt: TGTGCCAGCCAACTAGCGGGAGGGCCCCACAATGAGCAGTTCTTC
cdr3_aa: CASQLAGGPHNEQFF

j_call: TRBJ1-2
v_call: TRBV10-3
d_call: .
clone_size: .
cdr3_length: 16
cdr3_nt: TGTGCCATCAGTGAAAGTACGGCAGGCGGGACCTATGGCTACACCTTC
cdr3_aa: CAISESTAGGTYGYTF

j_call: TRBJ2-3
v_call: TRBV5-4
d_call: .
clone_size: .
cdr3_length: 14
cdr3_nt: TGTGCCAGCAGCTTTTCCACTAGCACAGATACGCAGTATTTT
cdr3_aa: CASSFSTSTDTQYF

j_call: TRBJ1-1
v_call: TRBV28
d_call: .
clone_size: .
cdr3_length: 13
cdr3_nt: TGTGCCAGCAGTTCAACAGGGAACACTGAAGCTTTCTTT
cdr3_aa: CASSSTGNTEAFF

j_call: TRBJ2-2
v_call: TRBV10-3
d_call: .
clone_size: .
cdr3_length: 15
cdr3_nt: TGTGCCTCAGTCCCGTTCCTAGGGAACACCGGGGAGCTGTTTTTT
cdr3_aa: CASVPFLGNTGELFF

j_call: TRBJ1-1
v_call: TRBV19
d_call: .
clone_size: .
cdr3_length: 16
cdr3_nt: TGTGCCAGTAGTATAGGGGCGATAGGAGTGGTAACTGAAGCTTTCTTT
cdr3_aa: CASSIGAIGVVTEAFF

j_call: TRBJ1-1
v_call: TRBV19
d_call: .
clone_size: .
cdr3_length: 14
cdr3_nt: TGTGCCAGTAAGGTGGGACCGGCGAACACTGAAGCTTTCTTT
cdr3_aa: CASKVGPANTEAFF

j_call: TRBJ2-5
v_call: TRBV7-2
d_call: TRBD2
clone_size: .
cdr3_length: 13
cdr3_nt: TGTGCCAGCAGAGCTAGCGGGAGGGAGACCCAGTACTTC
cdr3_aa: CASRASGRETQYF

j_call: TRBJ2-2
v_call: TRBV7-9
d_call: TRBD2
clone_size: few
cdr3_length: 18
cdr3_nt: TGTGCCAGCAGCGCCCAGACTAGCGGGGGACCTAACACCGGGGAGCTGTTTTTT
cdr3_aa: CASSAQTSGGPNTGELFF

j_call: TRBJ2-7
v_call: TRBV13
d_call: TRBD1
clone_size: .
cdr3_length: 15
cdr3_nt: TGTGCCAGCAGCTCTCAGAGGACAGGGGTTTACGAGCAGTACTTC
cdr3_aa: CASSSQRTGVYEQYF

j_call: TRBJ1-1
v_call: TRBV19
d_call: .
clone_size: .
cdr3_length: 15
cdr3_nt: TGTGCCAGTCGCGAGGGAAGGGTTTTCGGCACTGAAGCTTTCTTT
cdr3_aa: CASREGRVFGTEAFF

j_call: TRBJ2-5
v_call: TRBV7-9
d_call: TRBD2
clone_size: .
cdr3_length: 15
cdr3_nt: TGTGCCAGCAGCTTTTTCCTAGCGGGCCAAGAGACCCAGTACTTC
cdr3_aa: CASSFFLAGQETQYF

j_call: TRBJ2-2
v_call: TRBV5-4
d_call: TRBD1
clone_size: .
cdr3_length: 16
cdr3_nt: TGTGCCAGCAGCTCCGGGACAGGGGTGTCCACCGGGGAGCTGTTTTTT
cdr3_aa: CASSSGTGVSTGELFF

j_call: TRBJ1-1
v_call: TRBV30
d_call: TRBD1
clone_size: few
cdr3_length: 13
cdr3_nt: TGTGCCACATCGAGGGGGCTGAGGACTGAAGCTTTCTTT
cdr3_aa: CATSRGLRTEAFF

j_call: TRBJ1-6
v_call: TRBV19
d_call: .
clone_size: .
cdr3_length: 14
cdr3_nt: TGTGCCAGTTCATGGACTGGAGGAGATTCACCCCTCCACTTT
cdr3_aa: CASSWTGGDSPLHF

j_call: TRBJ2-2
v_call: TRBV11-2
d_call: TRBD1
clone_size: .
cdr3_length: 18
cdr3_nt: TGTGCCAGCAGCTTAGACCCCCGGGACAGCTTTAACACCGGGGAGCTGTTTTTT
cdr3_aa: CASSLDPRDSFNTGELFF

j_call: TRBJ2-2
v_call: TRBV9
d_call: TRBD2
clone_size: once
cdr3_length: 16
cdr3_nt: TGTGCCAGCAGCGTTAGCGGGCGGACGAACACCGGGGAGCTGTTTTTT
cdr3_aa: CASSVSGRTNTGELFF

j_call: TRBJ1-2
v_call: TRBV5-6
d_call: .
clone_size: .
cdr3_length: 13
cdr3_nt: TGTGCCAGCAGCTTTGGGTTTAACTATGGCTACACCTTC
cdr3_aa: CASSFGFNYGYTF

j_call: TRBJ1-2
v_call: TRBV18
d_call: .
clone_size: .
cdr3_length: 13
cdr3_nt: TGTGCCAGCTCGACAGGACAGAACTATGGCTACACCTTC
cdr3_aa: CASSTGQNYGYTF

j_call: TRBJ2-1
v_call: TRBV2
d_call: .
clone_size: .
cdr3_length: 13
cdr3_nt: TGTGCCAGCAGTAGGGGACCGGGCCATGAGCAGTTCTTC
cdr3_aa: CASSRGPGHEQFF

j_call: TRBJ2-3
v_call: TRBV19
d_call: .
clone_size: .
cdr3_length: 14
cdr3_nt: TGTGCCAGTAGTATTAAGGGGCTCACAGATACGCAGTATTTT
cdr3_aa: CASSIKGLTDTQYF

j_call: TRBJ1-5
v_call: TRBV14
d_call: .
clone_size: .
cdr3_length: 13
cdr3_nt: TGTGCCAGCAGCCCGGGGGGTAATCAGCCCCAGCATTTT
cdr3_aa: CASSPGGNQPQHF

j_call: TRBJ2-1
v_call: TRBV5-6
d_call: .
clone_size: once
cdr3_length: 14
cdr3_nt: TGTGCCAGCAGCTTGCAGGTTGCCTACAATGAGCAGTTCTTC
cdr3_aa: CASSLQVAYNEQFF

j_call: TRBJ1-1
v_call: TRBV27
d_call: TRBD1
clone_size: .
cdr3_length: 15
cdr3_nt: TGTGCCAGCAAAGGAGCAGGGGGCGTTAACACTGAAGCTTTCTTT
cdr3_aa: CASKGAGGVNTEAFF

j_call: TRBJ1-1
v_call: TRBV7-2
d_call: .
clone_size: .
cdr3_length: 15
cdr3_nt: TGTGCCAGCAGCTTAGGTGGGACAACCCTAGGAGAAGCTTTCTTT
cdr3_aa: CASSLGGTTLGEAFF

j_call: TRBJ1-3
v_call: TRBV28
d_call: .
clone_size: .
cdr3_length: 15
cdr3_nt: TGTGCCAGCAGGGCCGAATTACACTCTGGAAACACCATATATTTT
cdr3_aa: CASRAELHSGNTIYF

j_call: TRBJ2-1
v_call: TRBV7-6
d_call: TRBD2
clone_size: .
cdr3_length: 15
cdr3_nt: TGTGCCAGCAGCTCCGGACTAGCGGGCATAGGGGAGCAGTTCTTC
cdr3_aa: CASSSGLAGIGEQFF

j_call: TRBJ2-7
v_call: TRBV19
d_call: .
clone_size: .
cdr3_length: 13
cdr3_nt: TGTGCCACTACAGGGCCCACTTTATACGAGCAGTACTTC
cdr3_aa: CATTGPTLYEQYF

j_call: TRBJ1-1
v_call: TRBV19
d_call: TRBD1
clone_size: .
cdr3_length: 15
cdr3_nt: TGTGCCAGTAGGAGATCCGGGACAGTGAACACTGAAGCTTTCTTT
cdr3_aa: CASRRSGTVNTEAFF

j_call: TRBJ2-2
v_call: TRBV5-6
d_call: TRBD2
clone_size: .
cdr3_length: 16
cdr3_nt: TGTGCCAGCAGCTTGGCCGGACTAGCGGGGTCCGGGGAGCTGTTTTTT
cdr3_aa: CASSLAGLAGSGELFF

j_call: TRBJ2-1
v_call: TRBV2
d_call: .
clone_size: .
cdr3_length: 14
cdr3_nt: TGTGCCAGCATACATCTAGGGGACTACAATGAGCAGTTCTTC
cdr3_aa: CASIHLGDYNEQFF